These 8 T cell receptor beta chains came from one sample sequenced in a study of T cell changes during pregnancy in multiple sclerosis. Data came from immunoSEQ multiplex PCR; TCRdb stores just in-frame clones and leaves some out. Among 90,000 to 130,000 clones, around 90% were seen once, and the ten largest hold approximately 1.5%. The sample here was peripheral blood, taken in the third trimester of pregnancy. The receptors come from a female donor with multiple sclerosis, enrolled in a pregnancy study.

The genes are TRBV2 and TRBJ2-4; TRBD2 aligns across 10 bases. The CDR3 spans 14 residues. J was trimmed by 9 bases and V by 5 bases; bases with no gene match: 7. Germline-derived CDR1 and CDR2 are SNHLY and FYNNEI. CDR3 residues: CASSLSGRGGIQYF. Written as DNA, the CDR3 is TGTGCCAGCAGTCTGAGCGGGAGGGGGGGCATTCAGTACTTC. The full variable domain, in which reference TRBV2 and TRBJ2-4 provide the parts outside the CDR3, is EPEVTQTPSHQVTQMGQEVILRCVPISNHLYFYWYRQILGQKVEFLVSFYNNEISEKSEIFDDQFSVERPDGSNFTLKIRSTKLEDSAMYFCASSLSGRGGIQYFGAGTRLSVL.

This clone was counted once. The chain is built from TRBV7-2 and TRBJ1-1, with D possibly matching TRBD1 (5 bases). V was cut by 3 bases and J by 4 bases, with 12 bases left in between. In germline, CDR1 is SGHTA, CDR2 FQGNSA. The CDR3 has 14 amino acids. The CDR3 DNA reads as TGTGCCAGCAGCTTCGACCAGGGTTTCACTGAAGCTTTCTTT. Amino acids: CASSFDQGFTEAFF. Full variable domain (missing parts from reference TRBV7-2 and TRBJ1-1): GAGVSQSPSNKVTEKGKDVELRCDPISGHTALYWYRQSLGQGLEFLIYFQGNSAPDKSGLPSDRFSAERTGGSVSTLTIQRTQQEDSAVYLCASSFDQGFTEAFFGQGTRLTVV.

The CDR3 sequence is CASSLDPGTGWPQHF. CDR3 bases: TGTGCCAGCAGCTTGGACCCCGGGACAGGGTGGCCCCAGCATTTT. The chain has TRBV5-4 and TRBJ1-5; 9 bases are a match to TRBD1. Germline V CDR1 and CDR2: SGHNT, YYREEE (reference sequence). The length of the CDR3 is 15 residues. Germline trimming cut 0 bases from V and 9 bases from J; bases unmatched to any gene: 7.

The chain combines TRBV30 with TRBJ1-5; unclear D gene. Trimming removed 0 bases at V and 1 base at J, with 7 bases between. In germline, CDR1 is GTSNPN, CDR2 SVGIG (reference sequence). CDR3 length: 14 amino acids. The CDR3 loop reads CAWSVGGSNQPQHF. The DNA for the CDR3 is TGTGCCTGGAGTGTGGGCGGGAGCAATCAGCCCCAGCATTTT. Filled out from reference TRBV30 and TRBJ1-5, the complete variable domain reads SQTIHQWPATLVQPVGSPLSLECTVEGTSNPNLYWYRQAAGRGLQLLFYSVGIGQISSEVPQNLSASRPQDRQFILSSKKLLLSDSGFYLCAWSVGGSNQPQHFGDGTRLSIL.

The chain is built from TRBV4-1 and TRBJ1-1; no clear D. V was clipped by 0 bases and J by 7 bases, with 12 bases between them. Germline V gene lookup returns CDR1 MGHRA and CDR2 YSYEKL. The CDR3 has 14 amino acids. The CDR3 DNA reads TGCGCCAGCAGCCAAGAAAACCTGGCGGGTGAAGCTTTCTTT. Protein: CASSQENLAGEAFF.

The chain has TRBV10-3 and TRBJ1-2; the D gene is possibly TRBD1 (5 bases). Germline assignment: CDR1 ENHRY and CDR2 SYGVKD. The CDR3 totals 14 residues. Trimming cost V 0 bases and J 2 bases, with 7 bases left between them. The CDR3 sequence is CAISESPGNYGYTF. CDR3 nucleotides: TGTGCCATCAGTGAGTCTCCAGGGAACTATGGCTACACCTTC.

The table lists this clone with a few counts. Here the CDR3 reads CAWAGLFPTGELFF. The CDR3 DNA follows: TGTGCCTGGGCGGGACTTTTTCCCACCGGGGAGCTGTTTTTT. The chain links TRBV30 to TRBJ2-2, with D perhaps matching TRBD2 (6 bases). There are 14 residues in the CDR3. In germline, CDR1 is GTSNPN, CDR2 SVGIG (reference sequence). V shed 5 bases and J shed 4 bases, with 14 bases lying between them.

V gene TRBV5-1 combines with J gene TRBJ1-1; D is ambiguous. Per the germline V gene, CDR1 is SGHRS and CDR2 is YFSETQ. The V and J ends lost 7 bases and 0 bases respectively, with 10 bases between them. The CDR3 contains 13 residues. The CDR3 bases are TGCGCCAGCGGCTCAGTTGTGAACACTGAAGCTTTCTTT. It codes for CASGSVVNTEAFF.